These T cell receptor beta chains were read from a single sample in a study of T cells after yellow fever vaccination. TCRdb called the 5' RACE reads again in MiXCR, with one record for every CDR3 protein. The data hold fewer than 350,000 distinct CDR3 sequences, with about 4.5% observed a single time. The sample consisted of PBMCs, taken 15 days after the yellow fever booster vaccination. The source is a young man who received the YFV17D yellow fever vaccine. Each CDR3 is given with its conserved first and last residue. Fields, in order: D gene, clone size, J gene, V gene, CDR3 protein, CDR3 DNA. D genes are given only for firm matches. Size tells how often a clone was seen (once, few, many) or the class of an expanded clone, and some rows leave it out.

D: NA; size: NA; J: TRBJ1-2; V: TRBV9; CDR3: CASSVDQGRYGYTF; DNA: TGTGCCAGCAGCGTAGATCAGGGAAGGTATGGCTACACCTTC
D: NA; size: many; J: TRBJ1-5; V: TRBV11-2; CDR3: CASSLGLDQPQHF; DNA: TGTGCCAGCAGCTTGGGACTAGATCAGCCCCAGCATTTT
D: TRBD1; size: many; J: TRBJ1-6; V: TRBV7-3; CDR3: CASSFVAGGPLHF; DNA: TGTGCCAGCAGCTTTGTCGCAGGGGGACCCCTCCACTTT
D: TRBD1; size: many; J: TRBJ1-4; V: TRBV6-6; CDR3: CASRLRDRAVKLFF; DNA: TGTGCCAGCAGGCTCCGGGACAGGGCGGTAAAACTGTTTTTT
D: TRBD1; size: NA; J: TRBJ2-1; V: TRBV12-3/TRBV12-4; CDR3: CASSSAGTGEEDEQFF; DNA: TGTGCCAGCAGTTCCGCCGGGACAGGGGAGGAGGATGAGCAGTTCTTC
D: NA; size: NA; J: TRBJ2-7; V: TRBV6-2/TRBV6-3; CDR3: CASRKNYEQYF; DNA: TGTGCCAGCAGAAAAAACTACGAGCAGTACTTC
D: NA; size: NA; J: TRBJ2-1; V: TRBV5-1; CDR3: CASSLTPPEGNEQFF; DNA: TGCGCCAGCAGCTTGACACCCCCCGAGGGGAATGAGCAGTTCTTC
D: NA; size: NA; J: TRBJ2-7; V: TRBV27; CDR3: CATKTSSYEQYF; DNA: TGTGCCACCAAGACTAGTTCCTACGAGCAGTACTTC
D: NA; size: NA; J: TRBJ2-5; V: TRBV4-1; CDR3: CASSQDWGQETQYF; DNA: TGCGCCAGCAGCCAAGATTGGGGGCAAGAGACCCAGTACTTC
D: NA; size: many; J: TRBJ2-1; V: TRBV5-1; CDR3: CASTQQRVRVF; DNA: TGCGCCAGCACCCAACAGAGGGTTCGAGTCTTC
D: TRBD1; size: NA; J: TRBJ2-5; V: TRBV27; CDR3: CASRPGQGVGTQHF; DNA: TGTGCCAGCAGGCCGGGACAGGGCGTCGGGACCCAGCACTTC
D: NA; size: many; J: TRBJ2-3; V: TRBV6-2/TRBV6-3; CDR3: CASIPPQGTDTGDTQYF; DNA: TGTGCCAGCATTCCGCCCCAGGGTACCGACACAGGAGATACGCAGTATTTT
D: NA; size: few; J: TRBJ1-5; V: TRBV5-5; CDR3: CASSGPELGNQPQHF; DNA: TGTGCCAGCAGTGGCCCCGAGCTCGGCAATCAGCCCCAGCATTTT
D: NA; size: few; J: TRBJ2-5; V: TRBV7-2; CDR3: CASSHPVRDQETQYF; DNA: TGTGCCAGCAGCCATCCGGTTCGGGACCAAGAGACCCAGTACTTC
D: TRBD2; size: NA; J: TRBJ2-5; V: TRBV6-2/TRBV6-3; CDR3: CASRGLEGAQYF; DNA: TGTGCCAGCAGGGGACTAGAAGGGGCCCAGTACTTC
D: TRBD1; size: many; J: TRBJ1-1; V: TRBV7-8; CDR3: CASSSGQGNTEAFF; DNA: TGTGCCAGCAGCTCGGGACAGGGGAACACTGAAGCTTTCTTT
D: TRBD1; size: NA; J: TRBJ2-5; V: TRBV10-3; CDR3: CAISETQGAFQETQYF; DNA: TGTGCCATCAGTGAAACGCAGGGGGCATTCCAAGAGACCCAGTACTTC
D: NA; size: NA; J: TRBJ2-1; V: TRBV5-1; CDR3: CASSLGRAGNEQFF; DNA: TGCGCCAGCAGCTTAGGCAGGGCAGGCAATGAGCAGTTCTTC
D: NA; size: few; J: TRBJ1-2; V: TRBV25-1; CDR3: CASSRSADFYGYTF; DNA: TGTGCCAGCAGTAGGTCAGCCGATTTCTATGGCTACACCTTC
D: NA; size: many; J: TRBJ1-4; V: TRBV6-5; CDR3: CASSYSKIPGSNEKLFF; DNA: TGTGCCAGCAGTTACTCGAAAATTCCTGGGTCGAATGAAAAACTGTTTTTT
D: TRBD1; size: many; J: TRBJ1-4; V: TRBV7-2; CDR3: CASSPDRVNEKLFF; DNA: TGTGCCAGCAGCCCCGACAGGGTGAATGAAAAACTGTTTTTT
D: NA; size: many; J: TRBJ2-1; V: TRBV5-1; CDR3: CASSLQGTGLPNEQFF; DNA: TGCGCCAGCAGCTTGCAGGGTACAGGGCTCCCCAATGAGCAGTTCTTC
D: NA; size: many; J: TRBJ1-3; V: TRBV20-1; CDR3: CSAREGSLYGNTIYF; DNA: TGCAGTGCTAGAGAGGGATCTTTATATGGAAACACCATATATTTT
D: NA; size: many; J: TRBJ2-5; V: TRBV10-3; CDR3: CAIRNQGRETQYF; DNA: TGTGCCATCAGGAACCAGGGGAGGGAGACCCAGTACTTC
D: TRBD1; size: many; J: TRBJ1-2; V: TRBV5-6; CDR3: CASSWFRDRDIHGYTF; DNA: TGTGCCAGCAGCTGGTTCCGGGACAGGGATATCCATGGCTACACCTTC
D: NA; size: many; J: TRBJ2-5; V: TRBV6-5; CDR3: CVIVRQETQYF; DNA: TGTGTCATAGTCCGCCAAGAGACCCAGTACTTC
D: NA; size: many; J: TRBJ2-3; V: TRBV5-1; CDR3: CASSLAWGTTDTQYF; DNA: TGCGCCAGCAGCTTGGCCTGGGGGACCACAGATACGCAGTATTTT
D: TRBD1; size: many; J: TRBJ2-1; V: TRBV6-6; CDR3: CASSQGVLPNEQFF; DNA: TGTGCCAGCAGTCAGGGGGTTCTGCCCAATGAGCAGTTCTTC
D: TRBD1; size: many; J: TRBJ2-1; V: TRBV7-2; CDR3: CASSSGTGRYNEQFF; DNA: TGTGCCAGCAGCTCAGGGACAGGGCGCTACAATGAGCAGTTCTTC
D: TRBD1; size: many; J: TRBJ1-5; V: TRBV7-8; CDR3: CASSLGGQGNQPQHF; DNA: TGTGCCAGCAGCTTAGGAGGACAGGGTAATCAGCCCCAGCATTTT
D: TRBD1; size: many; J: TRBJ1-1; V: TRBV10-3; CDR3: CAISLDRVRTEAFF; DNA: TGTGCCATCTCACTGGACAGGGTTCGCACTGAAGCTTTCTTT
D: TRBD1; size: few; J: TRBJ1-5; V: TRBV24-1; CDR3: CATSDSGGDQPQHF; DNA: TGTGCCACCAGTGATTCAGGGGGGGATCAGCCCCAGCATTTT
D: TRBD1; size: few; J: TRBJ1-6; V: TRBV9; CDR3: CASSVTGTGYSPLHF; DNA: TGTGCCAGCAGCGTAACCGGGACAGGGTATTCACCCCTCCACTTT
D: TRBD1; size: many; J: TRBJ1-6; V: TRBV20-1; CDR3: CSASKGAGSPLHF; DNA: TGCAGTGCTAGCAAGGGGGCTGGATCACCCCTCCACTTT
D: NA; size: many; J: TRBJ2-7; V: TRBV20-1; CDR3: CSVSGNYEQYF; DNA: TGCAGTGTCTCAGGGAACTACGAGCAGTACTTC
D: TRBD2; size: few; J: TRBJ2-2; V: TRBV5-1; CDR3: CASSPPGLGNTGELFF; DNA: TGCGCCAGCAGCCCACCGGGACTAGGGAACACCGGGGAGCTGTTTTTT